Here is one TCR beta chain with its context. Its antigen is unidentified. Trimming at V came to 6 bases and at J to 9 bases, leaving 13 bases not matched to a gene. Germline CDR1 is MNHEY and CDR2 is SVGAGI. This CDR3 contains 15 residues. This specimen belongs to a study of T-cell memory formation after mild COVID-19. Notes on the study in general: Contracting clones localized mainly to CM and EM when CD4+ and mainly to EMRA when CD8+. Among clones peaking at day 37 in the second wave, SARS-CoV-2 specificity remained unconfirmed. Clones that contracted from day 15 to 85 had balanced CD4/CD8; later expanders were CD4+ biased. Memory cells collected pre-infection included some clones that later responded, suggesting cross-reactive memory joined.

TCRdb called the 5' RACE reads again in MiXCR, with one record for every CDR3 protein. The data contain about 120,000 distinct CDR3 sequences, around a fifth of them singletons. Sequencing input: PBMCs or a T cell subset sorted from them (not recorded which). J is TRBJ2-1 and V is TRBV6-5; 8 bases match TRBD2. This TCR came from a man younger than 30 who had mild COVID-19 (a few samples of this study predate the infection). Cell type and time point are not known. The CDR3 spells CASSRSGGGFGEQFF. In DNA, the CDR3 is TGTGCCAGCAGCCGGAGCGGGGGCGGGTTCGGTGAGCAGTTCTTC.